The 20 T cell receptor beta chains given below trace back to one sample, sequenced in a study of human T cells and chemical hapten exposure. Time point defined: patch test 3, about 24 weeks after DPC sensitization. Specified treatment: therapeutic diphenylcyclopropenone sensitization with weekly scalp DPC. MiXCR was run by TCRdb on the RACE reads, yielding one entry per CDR3 protein. The table includes fewer than 200,000 distinct CDR3 sequences, 25% to 35% detected once. The source material was whole blood, sampled in connection with sensitization to the hapten diphenylcyclopropenone (DPC). The receptors here all came from a woman between 18 and 30 years old with alopecia areata. Some clones in this sample may be carry-over from other donors' samples.

The chain couples TRBV29-1 to TRBJ2-1, with D possibly matching TRBD2 (5 bases). Germline assignment: CDR1 SQVTM and CDR2 ANQGSEA. There are 12 residues in the CDR3. The ends were cut back, 5 bases at V and 5 bases at J, with 10 bases in the middle. CDR3 region: CSVIAGNNEQFF. In DNA, the CDR3 is TGCAGCGTTATTGCGGGCAACAATGAGCAGTTCTTC.

The chain has TRBV20-1 and TRBJ2-1; possibly TRBD2 for D (6 bases). CDR3 length: 11 amino acids. V gave up 5 bases and J gave up 7 bases, with 9 bases separating them. The germline V gene has CDR1 DFQATT and CDR2 SNEGSKA (reference sequence). The chain's CDR3 is CSAVSGNEQFF. The CDR3 bases are TGCAGTGCTGTCAGCGGGAATGAGCAGTTCTTC.

This clonotype was recorded a few times. This chain uses TRBV4-3 with TRBJ2-2, with D maybe TRBD2 (5 bases). Trimming left V 4 bases short and J 5 bases short, with 11 bases between. The CDR3 loop spans 14 amino acids. Germline V gene sequence: CDR1 LGHNA, CDR2 YSLEER. Written as DNA, the CDR3 is TGCGCCAGCAGCCCCCAACTAGTTACCGGGGAGCTGTTTTTT. Translation: CASSPQLVTGELFF.

The count of this clonotype is one. The chain combines TRBV4-2 with TRBJ2-1; 10 bases match TRBD2. The CDR3 sequence is 17 residues long. Trimming at V came to 4 bases and at J to 9 bases, leaving 15 bases not matched to a gene. The germline V gene encodes CDR1 LGHNA and CDR2 YNFKEQ. The DNA for the CDR3 is TGTGCCAGCAGCCCCCGCTCGGCTAGCGGGAGTGTTGCTGAGCAGTTCTTC. This encodes CASSPRSASGSVAEQFF.

V usage is TRBV29-1 and J usage is TRBJ1-2; D gene ambiguous. The CDR3 loop spans 12 amino acids. Germline-derived CDR1 and CDR2 are SQVTM and ANQGSEA. V was clipped by 7 bases and J by 1 base, with 10 bases between them. This chain's CDR3 is CSARSGNYGYTF. The CDR3 region has the DNA TGCAGCGCACGTTCTGGTAACTATGGCTACACCTTC.

This clonotype was seen a handful of times. CDR3 nucleotide sequence: TGTGCCAGCAGCGTAGCAGGGGGCAATCAGCCCCAGCATTTT. This translates into CASSVAGGNQPQHF. The chain has TRBV9 and TRBJ1-5; perhaps TRBD1 as D (6 bases). The CDR3 sequence is 14 residues long. V dropped 0 bases and J dropped 2 bases, with 6 bases sitting between them. Germline CDR1 reads SGDLS; CDR2 reads YYNGEE.

This clonotype occurred a few times. V and J are TRBV7-9 and TRBJ1-5, with TRBD1 matching over 10 bases. There are 17 residues in the CDR3. The trim removed 5 bases at V and 7 bases at J, leaving 14 bases unmatched. Germline-derived CDR1 and CDR2 are SEHNR and FQNEAQ (reference sequence). The CDR3 DNA sequence: TGTGCCAGCAGCCCAGGAAGGGACAGGGGTTTAGGGCAGCCCCAGCATTTT. It is translated as CASSPGRDRGLGQPQHF.

This clonotype was recorded a few times. This sequence joins TRBV2 and TRBJ1-3; D is ambiguous. From germline, CDR1 is SNHLY and CDR2 FYNNEI. V lost 4 bases to trimming and J lost 3 bases, with 4 bases between them. This CDR3 region has 12 residues. CDR3 nucleotide sequence: TGTGCCAGCAGTGGATATGGAAACACCATATATTTT. This sequence encodes CASSGYGNTIYF. Using reference TRBV2 and TRBJ1-3 for the parts outside the CDR3, the full variable domain is EPEVTQTPSHQVTQMGQEVILRCVPISNHLYFYWYRQILGQKVEFLVSFYNNEISEKSEIFDDQFSVERPDGSNFTLKIRSTKLEDSAMYFCASSGYGNTIYFGEGSWLTVV.

This clonotype was counted a few times. The chain links TRBV27 to TRBJ1-2; tentative D call: TRBD1 (5 bases). V dropped 6 bases and J dropped 5 bases, with 22 bases sitting between them. This CDR3 region has 16 residues. Germline V lookup: CDR1 MNHEY, CDR2 SMNVEV (reference sequence). CDR3 sequence (DNA): TGTGCCAGCAGCAAGGGGTCCAGGGACCTATGGTATGGCTACACCTTC. It translates to CASSKGSRDLWYGYTF.

The count of this clonotype is one. This rearrangement joins TRBV20-1 to TRBJ1-2; TRBD1 matches 11 bases. V was pared by 8 bases and J by 4 bases, with 6 bases of the junction left unmatched. The CDR3 runs to 13 residues. Per the germline V gene, CDR1 is DFQATT and CDR2 is SNEGSKA (reference sequence). The CDR3 DNA is TGCAGTTACGGCGGACAGGGGGCCTATGGCTACACCTTC. This sequence encodes CSYGGQGAYGYTF.

The chain is built from TRBV7-2 and TRBJ2-5; D ambiguous. V lost 5 bases and J lost 1, with 11 bases in between. The CDR3 runs to 14 residues. Germline CDR1 is SGHTA and CDR2 is FQGNSA. CDR3 bases: TGTGCCAGCAGCCTGAGAAGGACCCAAGAGACCCAGTACTTC. Encoded protein: CASSLRRTQETQYF.

V is TRBV29-1 and J is TRBJ1-1, with D tentatively TRBD1 (6 bases). Deletions cut 5 bases from V and 4 bases from J, with 11 bases between. Germline V gene sequence: CDR1 SQVTM, CDR2 ANQGSEA. The CDR3 is 12 residues long. CDR3 bases: TGCAGCGTTCCAACAGGGACCACTGAAGCTTTCTTT. This codes for CSVPTGTTEAFF.

CDR3 bases: TGTGCCAGCAGTACAGGGAAGACTAATGAAAAACTGTTTTTT. Encoded protein: CASSTGKTNEKLFF. The chain combines TRBV2 with TRBJ1-4; TRBD1 is a possible D gene (6 bases). The V end lost 5 bases, the J end lost 2 bases, and 9 bases lay between the germline ends. From germline, CDR1 is SNHLY and CDR2 FYNNEI. The CDR3 sequence is 14 residues long.

This clonotype showed up just a few times. The V gene is TRBV27, the J gene TRBJ2-7; weak D call: TRBD1 (6 bases). Trimming took off 7 bases at V and 0 bases at J, with 10 bases between the two ends. The CDR3 extends over 13 amino acids. Looked up from germline, CDR1 is MNHEY and CDR2 is SMNVEV (reference sequence). CDR3 region: CASTPGASYEQYF. The CDR3 nucleotides are TGTGCCAGCACCCCAGGGGCCTCCTACGAGCAGTACTTC.

This chain connects TRBV29-1 to TRBJ1-3, with D unresolved. Trimming removed 3 bases from V and 2 bases from J, with 11 bases in between. CDR1 and CDR2 (germline): SQVTM, ANQGSEA. The CDR3 is 14 residues long. For the CDR3, the DNA is TGCAGCGTTGAGGGGAGTGAAACTGGAAACACCATATATTTT. It translates to CSVEGSETGNTIYF. Looking up the rest from reference TRBV29-1 and TRBJ1-3 gives the full variable domain: SAVISQKPSRDICQRGTSLTIQCQVDSQVTMMFWYRQQPGQSLTLIATANQGSEATYESGFVIDKFPISRPNLTFSTLTVSNMSPEDSSIYLCSVEGSETGNTIYFGEGSWLTVV.

In its sample, this clonotype was seen many times. In nucleotides, the CDR3 is TGCGCCAGCAGCCCTCTCACCGGCAGCCCGAAAACCCAGTACTTC. The encoded protein is CASSPLTGSPKTQYF. This sequence joins TRBV4-3 and TRBJ2-5; D uncertain. The CDR3 is made up of 15 amino acids. V was clipped by 4 bases and J by 8 bases, with 20 bases between them. Germline V CDR1 and CDR2: LGHNA, YSLEER.

This clonotype was detected only a few times. The CDR3 region has the DNA TGCAGTGCTAGAGATGGGGGCTCCTACAATGAGCAGTTCTTC. Amino acids: CSARDGGSYNEQFF. The chain combines TRBV20-1 with TRBJ2-1; D is possibly TRBD1 or TRBD2 (5 bases each). The germline V and J ends were trimmed by 0 bases and 0 bases, with 6 bases remaining between them. Per the germline V gene, CDR1 is DFQATT and CDR2 is SNEGSKA (reference sequence). This CDR3 is 14 amino acids long.

This chain connects TRBV9 to TRBJ1-6; D is perhaps TRBD1 (6 bases). This CDR3 is 16 amino acids long. Germline lookup yields CDR1 SGDLS and CDR2 YYNGEE. V was shortened by 3 bases and J by 4 bases, with 14 bases between the two germline ends. The chain's CDR3 is CASSERGGQYNSPLHF. The CDR3 bases are TGTGCCAGCAGCGAAAGGGGGGGCCAATATAATTCACCCCTCCACTTT.

This clonotype was observed at least ten times. The V gene is TRBV7-3, the J gene TRBJ2-6; the match to TRBD1 covers 12 bases. Germline lookup yields CDR1 SGHTA and CDR2 FQGTGA. V lost 7 bases and J lost 0; bases outside the gene matches: 10. The CDR3 is 19 amino acids. DNA of the CDR3: TGTGCCAGCACCCCAAGCCCGGGACAGGGGGCCTCTGGGGCCAACGTCCTGACTTTC. Residues: CASTPSPGQGASGANVLTF.

This clonotype was observed a few times. This chain uses TRBV7-9 with TRBJ2-5, with 8 bases matching TRBD1. Per the germline V gene, CDR1 is SEHNR and CDR2 is FQNEAQ (reference sequence). J gave up 5 bases and V 3 bases, and 5 bases lay outside the gene matches. The CDR3 consists of 14 residues. Written as DNA, the CDR3 is TGTGCCAGCAGCTTTCCAGGGGGCGGCGAGACCCAGTACTTC. This encodes CASSFPGGGETQYF.